Shown below are 31 T cell receptor beta chains from a single sample sequenced in a study of CD8 T cells in ankylosing spondylitis (TCRdb year 2017). Library prep was done by 5' RACE. The sample was run on an Illumina HiSeq 2500. In TCRdb, the public reads were trimmed at Q25 with fastp and aligned with MiXCR, with productive beta chains retained. Rows are combined by CDR3 protein, so each entry shows the most common genes and DNA. Present in this sample are more than 60,000 distinct CDR3 sequences, more than 5.5% of which were seen just once. Approximately 4.5% of the sample lies in the top ten. Sequenced sample: synovial fluid, either unsorted or a sorted T cell fraction (not recorded which). These receptors were obtained from a male donor with ankylosing spondylitis.

This clonotype was observed a handful of times. This rearrangement joins TRBV11-1 to TRBJ2-2; TRBD1 matches at 7 bases. CDR1 is SGHAT and CDR2 is FQDESV in the germline V gene (reference sequence). The length of the CDR3 is 16 residues. V lost 5 bases, J lost 4 bases, and 10 bases stayed unmatched. CDR3 DNA sequence: TGTGCCAGCAGCCTTGACAGGGTAAAGCGCACCGGGGAGCTGTTTTTT. Translated, it gives CASSLDRVKRTGELFF.

This clonotype was observed a few times. The chain has TRBV5-1 and TRBJ2-2; D may be TRBD1 (5 bases). Germline V gives CDR1 SGHRS, CDR2 YFSETQ. CDR3 length: 17 amino acids. V lost 2 bases, J lost 0 bases, and 14 bases lay in between. This CDR3 reads CASSFGADNTNTGELFF. DNA for the CDR3: TGCGCCAGCAGCTTTGGCGCGGACAATACGAACACCGGGGAGCTGTTTTTT. Complete variable domain (other parts from reference TRBV5-1 and TRBJ2-2): KAGVTQTPRYLIKTRGQQVTLSCSPISGHRSVSWYQQTPGQGLQFLFEYFSETQRNKGNFPGRFSGRQFSNSRSEMNVSTLELGDSALYLCASSFGADNTNTGELFFGEGSRLTVL.

This clonotype was recorded at least ten times. The chain carries TRBV5-1 and TRBJ2-5; 10 bases are shared with TRBD2. The J segment lost 9 bases and the V segment lost 6 bases, leaving 14 bases of the junction unmatched. The CDR3 runs to 15 residues. Germline CDR1 and CDR2: SGHRS and YFSETQ. The CDR3 reads CASTSLAGEAPAQYF. The CDR3 DNA reads TGCGCCAGCACCAGTCTAGCGGGAGAAGCTCCGGCCCAGTACTTC.

This clonotype was recorded a few times. This rearrangement joins TRBV7-3 to TRBJ2-1; D possibly matches TRBD1 or TRBD2 (5 bases each). Germline V lookup: CDR1 SGHTA, CDR2 FQGTGA. Trimming removed 2 bases from V and 2 bases from J, with 10 bases in between. The CDR3 is made up of 15 amino acids. The DNA for the CDR3 is TGTGCCAGCAGCTTAGAACTAGGGGCCTACAATGAGCAGTTCTTC. Translated, it gives CASSLELGAYNEQFF.

This clonotype was recorded many times. The chain couples TRBV29-1 to TRBJ1-1, with 7 nucleotides matching TRBD1. This CDR3 region has 15 residues. Germline V lookup: CDR1 SQVTM, CDR2 ANQGSEA. Losses at the gene ends were 3 bases for V and 0 bases for J; bases not matched to a gene: 7. The CDR3 DNA reads TGCAGCGTTGACGCGACAGGGAGAATGAACACTGAAGCTTTCTTT. Amino acids: CSVDATGRMNTEAFF.

This clonotype was counted between two and nine times. The chain is built from TRBV5-1 and TRBJ1-5; 7 bases line up with TRBD1. The CDR3 is made up of 14 amino acids. V shed 3 bases, J shed 6 bases, and the junction held 6 bases outside the gene matches. Germline assignment: CDR1 SGHRS and CDR2 YFSETQ. This CDR3 is CASSSGQPSQPQHF. In DNA, the CDR3 is TGCGCCAGCAGCTCGGGACAGCCGAGTCAGCCCCAGCATTTT.

This clonotype was seen at least ten times. This sequence joins TRBV20-1 and TRBJ2-3, with TRBD2 matching 8 bases. There are 16 residues in the CDR3. V was clipped by 3 bases and J by 6 bases; unmatched bases: 14. Germline CDR1 DFQATT, CDR2 SNEGSKA (reference sequence). The CDR3 reads CSARRGTRDVLDTQYF. The CDR3 nucleotides read TGCAGTGCTAGGCGGGGGACTAGGGACGTCCTCGATACGCAGTATTTT.

This clonotype was found a few times. Relative to the germline gene, one junction end is altered; a read error may explain this. This chain connects TRBV27 to TRBJ2-1; tentative D call: TRBD2 (6 bases). The CDR3 spans 12 residues. CDR1 is MNHEY, CDR2 SMNVEV, per germline (reference sequence). CDR3 sequence (DNA): TGTGCCAGCACCTCCGGGGTGACTAGTCCGCTCTTC. Residues: CASTSGVTSPLF.

This chain joins TRBV7-2 and TRBJ2-5; D may correspond to TRBD1 or TRBD2 (5 bases each). V lost 0 bases and J lost 5, with 13 bases in between. CDR1 and CDR2 (germline): SGHTA, FQGNSA. There are 15 residues in the CDR3. CDR3 amino acids: CASSLAGRGRETQYF. Here the CDR3 DNA reads TGTGCCAGCAGCTTAGCGGGGCGCGGGCGGGAGACCCAGTACTTC.

This chain uses TRBV12-3 or TRBV12-4 with TRBJ2-2, with 11 bases identical to TRBD2. After removal of 6 bases from V and 4 bases from J, the junction contained 4 bases not matched to a gene. The length of the CDR3 is 15 residues. Here the CDR3 DNA reads TGTGCCAGCAGCGGGACTAGCGGCTTCACCGGGGAGCTGTTTTTT. Translating it yields CASSGTSGFTGELFF.

There are a few counts of this clonotype. The chain links TRBV19 to TRBJ2-7; TRBD2 matches at 8 bases. This CDR3 contains 14 residues. The V segment lost 3 bases and the J segment 5 bases; nucleotides outside the gene matches: 6. Germline loops: CDR1 LNHDA, CDR2 SQIVND (reference sequence). CDR3 loop: CASSIGRAGDEQYF. The CDR3 DNA reads TGTGCCAGTAGTATCGGGAGGGCCGGCGACGAGCAGTACTTC.

CDR3 sequence: CASSIGGGFAQPQHF. The CDR3 DNA reads as TGTGCCAGCAGCATCGGCGGAGGGTTTGCTCAGCCCCAGCATTTT. The chain combines TRBV6-1 with TRBJ1-5; D is ambiguous. Germline lookup yields CDR1 MNHNS and CDR2 SASEGT. Trimming removed 6 bases at V and 6 bases at J, with 18 bases between. The CDR3 totals 15 residues.

The table lists this clonotype with a few counts. This chain connects TRBV29-1 to TRBJ1-4, with D unclear. CDR1 SQVTM and CDR2 ANQGSEA come from the germline V gene. V was pared by 1 base and J by 6 bases, with 3 bases between. This CDR3 contains 11 residues. The CDR3 sequence: CSVEVYEKLFF. CDR3 bases: TGCAGCGTTGAAGTCTATGAAAAACTGTTTTTT.

Many counts were recorded for this clonotype. The V gene is TRBV7-9, the J gene TRBJ1-6; 7 bases fit TRBD1. Trimming at V came to 5 bases and at J to 7 bases, leaving 8 bases not matched to a gene. Germline CDR1 and CDR2: SEHNR and FQNEAQ (reference sequence). This CDR3 region has 15 residues. The CDR3 sequence: CASSLITGDNSPLHF. The DNA of the CDR3 is TGTGCCAGCAGCCTAATTACAGGGGACAATTCACCCCTCCACTTT.

This clonotype was counted only a few times. This chain joins TRBV12-3 or TRBV12-4 and TRBJ2-1; no definite D call. The V gene lost 3 bases and the J gene lost 10 bases, with 10 bases spanning the gap. There are 12 residues in the CDR3. CDR3: CASSLGPHEQFF. The CDR3 DNA follows: TGTGCCAGCAGTTTGGGTCCCCACGAGCAGTTCTTC.

The V call is TRBV19, the J call TRBJ2-4; a weak D match, TRBD1 (7 bases). CDR1 and CDR2 from the germline V gene are LNHDA and SQIVND (reference sequence). The V and J ends lost 9 bases and 8 bases respectively, with 17 bases between them. The CDR3 runs to 13 residues. The CDR3 spells CASRAGQSDIQYF. CDR3 DNA sequence: TGTGCCAGCCGGGCGGGACAGTCGGACATTCAGTACTTC. The variable domain in full, completed from reference TRBV19 and TRBJ2-4, reads DGGITQSPKYLFRKEGQNVTLSCEQNLNHDAMYWYRQDPGQGLRLIYYSQIVNDFQKGDIAEGYSVSREKKESFPLTVTSAQKNPTAFYLCASRAGQSDIQYFGAGTRLSVL.

This clonotype showed up many times. The J gene is TRBJ1-2, the V gene TRBV24-1; TRBD1 matches 7 bases. The trim removed 4 bases at V and 4 bases at J, leaving 5 bases unmatched. The CDR3 has 14 amino acids. The germline CDR1 and CDR2 sequences are KGHDR and SFDVKD. DNA for the CDR3: TGTGCCACCAGTGACAACAGGGGCGTCTATGGCTACACCTTC. It yields the protein CATSDNRGVYGYTF.

This clonotype was seen repeatedly, ten times or more. The rearrangement uses TRBV30 and TRBJ1-2; TRBD1 aligns across 7 bases. Germline CDR1 and CDR2: GTSNPN and SVGIG (reference sequence). The V and J ends lost 7 bases and 2 bases, in that order; junction bases with no gene match: 7. The CDR3 has 13 amino acids. CDR3 in amino acids: CAFTGTANYGYTF. In DNA form, the CDR3 reads TGTGCCTTTACCGGGACAGCGAACTATGGCTACACCTTC.

This clonotype was seen many times. The chain links TRBV3-1 to TRBJ2-1, with D unresolved. Germline values: CDR1 LGHDT, CDR2 YNNKEL (reference sequence). With 3 bases removed from V and 6 bases from J, the gap between germline ends came to 6 bases. The CDR3 is made up of 12 amino acids. The DNA of the CDR3 is TGTGCCAGCAGCCACCAGCCCAATGAGCAGTTCTTC. Amino acid sequence: CASSHQPNEQFF.

This clonotype was recorded at least ten times. The chain uses TRBV12-3 or TRBV12-4 and TRBJ2-2; no reliable D call. V shed 2 bases and J shed 6 bases, with 7 bases lying between them. CDR3 length: 13 residues. Written as DNA, the CDR3 is TGTGCCAGCAGTTTAAATTGGGCCGGGGAGCTGTTTTTT. It codes for CASSLNWAGELFF.

This sequence joins TRBV20-1 and TRBJ1-4; D is perhaps TRBD1 (5 bases). The V end was cut by 3 bases, the J end by 5 bases, with 10 bases between. The CDR3 contains 13 residues. Looked up from germline, CDR1 is DFQATT and CDR2 is SNEGSKA (reference sequence). The CDR3 sequence is CSARSGRNEKLFF. The CDR3 nucleotides read TGCAGTGCTAGGTCGGGACGGAATGAAAAACTGTTTTTT.

This clonotype was observed at least ten times. The V call is TRBV7-3, the J call TRBJ2-1, with 12 bases identical to TRBD2. The CDR3 covers 18 residues. V was pared by 2 bases and J by 4 bases, with 9 bases of the junction left unmatched. Germline V CDR1 and CDR2: SGHTA, FQGTGA. CDR3 DNA: TGTGCCAGCAGCTTATTGTCTAGCGGGAGGGCCCGGTACAATGAGCAGTTCTTC. Encoded protein: CASSLLSSGRARYNEQFF.

This clonotype was detected ten times or more. The gene calls are TRBV5-5 and TRBJ1-1, with 7 bases aligning to TRBD1. Germline loops: CDR1 SGHKS, CDR2 YYEKEE (reference sequence). V trimming: 2 bases; J trimming: 4 bases; junction bases outside the gene matches: 2. There are 13 residues in the CDR3. The DNA for the CDR3 is TGTGCCAGCAGCTTTCCAGGGGGCACTGAAGCTTTCTTT. This gives the protein CASSFPGGTEAFF.

This clonotype was detected many times. This chain joins TRBV28 and TRBJ2-1; 9 bases are a match to TRBD2. Germline CDR1 reads MDHEN; CDR2 reads SYDVKM. The CDR3 covers 16 residues. V lost 6 bases to trimming and J lost 8 bases; unmatched junction nucleotides: 14. The CDR3 region has the DNA TGTGCCAGCAGCTTACCACCGGGACTAGCTGGTGATGAGCAGTTCTTC. This translates into CASSLPPGLAGDEQFF.

The rearrangement links TRBV5-5 to TRBJ1-5; D ambiguous. The V gene's germline CDR1 is SGHKS and CDR2 YYEKEE (reference sequence). V was clipped by 0 bases and J by 5 bases, with 12 bases between them. This CDR3 is 15 amino acids long. This CDR3 is CASSLGPPWDQPQHF. In DNA form, the CDR3 reads TGTGCCAGCAGCTTGGGACCGCCCTGGGATCAGCCCCAGCATTTT. Full variable domain (rest looked up from reference TRBV5-5 and TRBJ1-5): DAGVTQSPTHLIKTRGQQVTLRCSPISGHKSVSWYQQVLGQGPQFIFQYYEKEERGRGNFPDRFSARQFPNYSSELNVNALLLGDSALYLCASSLGPPWDQPQHFGDGTRLSIL.

This clonotype was counted ten times or more. J is TRBJ2-1 and V is TRBV25-1; 7 bases are shared with TRBD1. In germline, CDR1 is MGHDK, CDR2 SYGVNS. The V and J ends lost 4 bases and 8 bases, in that order; junction bases with no gene match: 5. There are 13 residues in the CDR3. The CDR3 DNA sequence: TGTGCCAGCAGTGTACAGGGGATAGATGAGCAGTTCTTC. It translates to CASSVQGIDEQFF.

Within the sample, this clonotype is medium-sized. The genes are TRBV7-9 and TRBJ2-1, with D possibly matching TRBD1 (6 bases). CDR1 is SEHNR, CDR2 FQNEAQ, per germline (reference sequence). The V gene lost 2 bases and the J gene lost 8 bases, with 16 bases spanning the gap. CDR3 length: 15 residues. CDR3 protein: CASSLSTGYIDEQFF. The CDR3 DNA is TGTGCCAGCAGCTTATCCACAGGGTACATTGATGAGCAGTTCTTC.

V usage is TRBV28 and J usage is TRBJ2-7; D is uncertain. In germline, CDR1 is MDHEN, CDR2 SYDVKM. The length of the CDR3 is 15 residues. Trimming removed 3 bases at V and 4 bases at J, with 16 bases between. The CDR3 DNA reads TGTGCCAGCAGTTTCCCGGAGAACCCTCTTTACGAGCAGTACTTC. It specifies CASSFPENPLYEQYF.

This clonotype appeared many times. This chain connects TRBV20-1 to TRBJ2-5, with TRBD2 matching 8 bases. V was pared by 0 bases and J by 4 bases, with 10 bases of the junction left unmatched. This CDR3 comprises 16 residues. Germline V gives CDR1 DFQATT, CDR2 SNEGSKA (reference sequence). CDR3 sequence reads: CSARDGQREIAETQYF. The CDR3 DNA reads TGCAGTGCTAGAGATGGCCAGCGGGAGATCGCAGAGACCCAGTACTTC.

This clonotype was recorded many times. The chain is built from TRBV18 and TRBJ2-1, with 12 positions matching TRBD2. The germline CDR1 and CDR2 sequences are KGHSH and LQKENI. The junction had 2 bases not matched to a gene; V was cut back by 1 base and J by 1 base. There are 17 residues in the CDR3. In DNA form, the CDR3 reads TGTGCCAGCTCACCACAGACTAGCGGGAGTTCCTACAATGAGCAGTTCTTC. Amino acid sequence: CASSPQTSGSSYNEQFF.

This clonotype came up many times. The chain couples TRBV2 to TRBJ2-7, with D perhaps matching TRBD1 (7 bases). This CDR3 has 14 amino acids. V was pared by 7 bases and J by 7 bases, with 20 bases between. CDR1 is SNHLY and CDR2 is FYNNEI in the germline V gene. CDR3 DNA: TGTGCCAGCACCCGGTTGGAGGGGGCGTGGGAGCAGTACTTC. Protein: CASTRLEGAWEQYF. The variable domain in full, with the rest retrieved from reference TRBV2 and TRBJ2-7, is EPEVTQTPSHQVTQMGQEVILRCVPISNHLYFYWYRQILGQKVEFLVSFYNNEISEKSEIFDDQFSVERPDGSNFTLKIRSTKLEDSAMYFCASTRLEGAWEQYFGPGTRLTVT.